This TCR beta chain was found in a study of cytomegalovirus exposure and HLA in healthy donors. V was clipped by 4 bases and J by 5 bases; unmatched bases: 6. The CDR3 has 14 amino acids. CDR1 is SEHNR, CDR2 FQNEAQ, per germline (reference sequence). The primer mix had 60 Vbeta and 13 Jbeta primers. Some clones are missing from TCRdb's copy, which holds only in-frame ones; the method was immunoSEQ multiplex PCR. The table records approximately 200,000 clones, around 76% of them present only once. V and J are TRBV7-9 and TRBJ2-7; 9 nucleotides agree with TRBD1. Sequenced sample: PBMCs. This receptor was identified in a young man in good health and CMV-seronegative. CDR3 residues: CASSSGDRVHEQYF. The CDR3, as DNA: TGTGCCAGCAGCTCTGGGGACAGGGTTCACGAGCAGTACTTC.